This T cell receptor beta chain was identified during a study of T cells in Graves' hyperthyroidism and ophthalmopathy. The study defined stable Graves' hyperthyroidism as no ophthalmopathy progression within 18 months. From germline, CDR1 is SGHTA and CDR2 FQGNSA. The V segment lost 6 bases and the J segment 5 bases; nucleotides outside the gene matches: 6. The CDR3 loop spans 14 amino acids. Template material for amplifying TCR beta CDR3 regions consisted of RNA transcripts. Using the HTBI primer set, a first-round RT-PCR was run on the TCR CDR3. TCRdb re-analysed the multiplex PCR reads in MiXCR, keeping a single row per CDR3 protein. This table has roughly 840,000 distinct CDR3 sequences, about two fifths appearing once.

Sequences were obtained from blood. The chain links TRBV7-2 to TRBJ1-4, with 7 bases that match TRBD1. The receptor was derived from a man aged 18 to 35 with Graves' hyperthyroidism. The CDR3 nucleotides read TGTGCCAGCAGGCCTGCAGGGGGGAATGAAAAACTGTTTTTT. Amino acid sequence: CASRPAGGNEKLFF.